This TCR beta chain was sequenced in a study of control samples from healthy donors and cancer patients. There are 14 residues in the CDR3. Per germline, CDR1 MNHEY and CDR2 SVGEGT. V was clipped by 2 bases and J by 7 bases; unmatched bases: 4. Generated by immunoSEQ multiplex PCR, the TCRdb table keeps only in-frame clones and is missing some. The repertoire has 400,000 to 500,000 clones, around 90% of them found once; the top ten carry around 6.5%. This receptor was taken from a middle-aged man with head and neck cancer. The V and J genes are TRBV6-2 or TRBV6-3 and TRBJ1-4; TRBD1 agrees at 7 bases. The sequenced material came from PBMCs. The DNA of the CDR3 is TGTGCCAGCAGTTACAGACAGGGTGGTGAAAAACTGTTTTTT. It yields the protein CASSYRQGGEKLFF.